In this sample, the clone carrying this T cell receptor (beta chain) turned up many times. A single record per CDR3 protein comes from TCRdb applying MiXCR to the 5' RACE reads. This sample has about 810,000 distinct CDR3 sequences, with 9% to 15% found just once. V lost 10 bases to trimming and J lost 6 bases; unmatched junction nucleotides: 10. From germline, CDR1 is ENHRY and CDR2 SYGVKD. The CDR3 length is 14 residues. The source of the sample is a study of identical twins. The same specimen was also included in a second study, on yellow fever vaccine responses in identical twins.

Sequenced material: PBMCs. V and J are TRBV10-3 and TRBJ2-2; 8 bases are shared with TRBD1. The TCR sequence derives from a woman under 30 in good health. The CDR3 DNA follows: TGTGCCAGCCTGGACAGGGCGGAATCCGGGGAGCTGTTTTTT. It specifies CASLDRAESGELFF.